This T cell receptor (beta chain) was captured in a study of blood T cell repertoires in COVID-19. Sequencing was performed with immunoSEQ multiplex PCR; in TCRdb, only in-frame clones are kept and a portion is missing. The table shows under 250,000 clones, with approximately 86% occurring only once. CDR1 is LGHDT, CDR2 YNNKEL, per germline (reference sequence). CDR3 length: 13 amino acids. Between the trimmed V and J ends, which lost 4 bases and 7 bases, there was a span of 13 bases. Sequencing used peripheral blood. The receptor comes from a human donor in a cohort sampled during active COVID-19. The chain couples TRBV3-1 (or the pseudogene TRBV3-2) to TRBJ1-2; D is ambiguous. The CDR3 DNA reads TGTGCCAGCAGCCTGATTCAAGAGGGTGGCTACACCTTC. Translation gives CASSLIQEGGYTF.